The next 4 T cell receptor beta chains were all read from a single sample in a study of post-analysis software for immune sequencing data. No antigen has been identified for these receptors. Carried by the TCR beta cDNA libraries were unique molecular identifiers. From the PCR reads, TCRdb called clonotypes with MiXCR, one entry per CDR3 protein. The sample carries 750,000 to 950,000 distinct CDR3 sequences, under 70% recorded once. Overall study findings and caveats: In patients, TRBV5-6, TRBV5-1 and TRBV20-1 belonged to roughly 5 TRBV segments found more frequently than in controls.

Sequenced sample: blood. These receptors were collected from a girl aged 10-17 years with multiple sclerosis.

This CDR3 is CASTWGQGYEQYF. The CDR3 nucleotides are TGTGCCAGCACCTGGGGACAGGGTTACGAGCAGTACTTC. This sequence joins TRBV12-3 or TRBV12-4 and TRBJ2-4; 9 bases are shared with TRBD1. The end of the DNA fits TRBJ2-7 better, so the J call may be wrong. This CDR3 has 13 residues.

DNA for the CDR3: TGTGCCAGCAGCCGTGGGGCGGCTTCCTACGAGCAGTACTTC. Translated: CASSRGAASYEQYF. J is TRBJ2-7 and V is TRBV7-9, with a tentative D call TRBD1 (5 bases). The length of the CDR3 is 14 residues. Germline CDR1 is SEHNR and CDR2 is FQNEAQ (reference sequence). The V and J ends lost 5 bases and 1 base respectively, with 12 bases between them.

J is TRBJ2-5 and V is TRBV6-2 or TRBV6-3; TRBD2 matches at 8 bases. The V segment lost 2 bases and the J segment 5 bases; nucleotides outside the gene matches: 10. Germline assignment: CDR1 MNHEY and CDR2 SVGEGT. The CDR3 loop spans 16 amino acids. The CDR3 bases are TGTGCCAGCAGTTACCCCCCGAGGGCGGGGGGCGAGACCCAGTACTTC. Its protein is CASSYPPRAGGETQYF.

V gene TRBV2 combines with J gene TRBJ2-7; no firm D call. The CDR3 loop spans 13 amino acids. Between the trimmed V and J ends, which lost 2 bases and 4 bases, there was a span of 9 bases. Germline V lookup: CDR1 SNHLY, CDR2 FYNNEI. The CDR3 protein is CASSERQLYEQYF. The CDR3 bases are TGTGCCAGCAGTGAACGACAATTATACGAGCAGTACTTC.